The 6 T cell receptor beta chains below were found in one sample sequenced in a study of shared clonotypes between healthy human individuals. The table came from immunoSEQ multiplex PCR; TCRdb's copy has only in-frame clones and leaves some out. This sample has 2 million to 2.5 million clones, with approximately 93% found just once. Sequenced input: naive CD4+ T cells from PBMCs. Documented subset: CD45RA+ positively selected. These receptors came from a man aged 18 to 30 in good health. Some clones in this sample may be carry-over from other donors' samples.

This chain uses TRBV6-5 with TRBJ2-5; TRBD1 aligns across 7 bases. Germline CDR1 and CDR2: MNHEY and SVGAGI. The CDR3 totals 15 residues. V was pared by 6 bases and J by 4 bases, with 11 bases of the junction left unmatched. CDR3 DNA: TGTGCCAGCAGCCGAAAGGGGTACAGGGGAGAGACCCAGTACTTC. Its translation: CASSRKGYRGETQYF.

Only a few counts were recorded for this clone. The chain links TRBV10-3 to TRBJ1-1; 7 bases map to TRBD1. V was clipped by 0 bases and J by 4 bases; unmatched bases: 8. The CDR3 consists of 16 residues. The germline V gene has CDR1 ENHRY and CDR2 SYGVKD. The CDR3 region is CAISESRRGLGTEAFF. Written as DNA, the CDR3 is TGTGCCATCAGTGAGTCCCGGAGGGGGCTGGGCACTGAAGCTTTCTTT.

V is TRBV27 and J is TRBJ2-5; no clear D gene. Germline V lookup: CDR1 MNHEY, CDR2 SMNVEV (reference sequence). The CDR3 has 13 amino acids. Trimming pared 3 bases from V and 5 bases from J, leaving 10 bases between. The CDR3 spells CASSFGIGETQYF. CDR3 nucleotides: TGTGCCAGCAGTTTCGGAATAGGGGAGACCCAGTACTTC.

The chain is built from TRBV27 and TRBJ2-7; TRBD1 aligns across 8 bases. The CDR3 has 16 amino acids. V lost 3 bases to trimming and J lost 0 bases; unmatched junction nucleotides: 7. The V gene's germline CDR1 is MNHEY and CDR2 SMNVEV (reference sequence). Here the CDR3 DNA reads TGTGCCAGCAGTTTGGGTTGGACAGGGAGCTCCTACGAGCAGTACTTC. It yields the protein CASSLGWTGSSYEQYF.

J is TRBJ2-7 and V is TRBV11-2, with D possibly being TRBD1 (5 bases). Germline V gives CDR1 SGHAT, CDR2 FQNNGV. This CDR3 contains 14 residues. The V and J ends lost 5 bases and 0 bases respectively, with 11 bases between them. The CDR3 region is CASSRDSPSYEQYF. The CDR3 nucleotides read TGTGCCAGCAGCCGTGACAGTCCCTCCTACGAGCAGTACTTC. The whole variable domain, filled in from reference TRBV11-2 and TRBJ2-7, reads EAGVAQSPRYKIIEKRQSVAFWCNPISGHATLYWYQQILGQGPKLLIQFQNNGVVDDSQLPKDRFSAERLKGVDSTLKIQPAKLEDSAVYLCASSRDSPSYEQYFGPGTRLTVT.

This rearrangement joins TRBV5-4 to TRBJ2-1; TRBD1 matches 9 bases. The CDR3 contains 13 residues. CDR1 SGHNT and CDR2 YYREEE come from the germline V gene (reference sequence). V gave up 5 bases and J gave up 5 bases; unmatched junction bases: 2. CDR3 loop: CASRRTGDNEQFF. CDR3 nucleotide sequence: TGTGCCAGCAGACGGACAGGGGACAATGAGCAGTTCTTC.